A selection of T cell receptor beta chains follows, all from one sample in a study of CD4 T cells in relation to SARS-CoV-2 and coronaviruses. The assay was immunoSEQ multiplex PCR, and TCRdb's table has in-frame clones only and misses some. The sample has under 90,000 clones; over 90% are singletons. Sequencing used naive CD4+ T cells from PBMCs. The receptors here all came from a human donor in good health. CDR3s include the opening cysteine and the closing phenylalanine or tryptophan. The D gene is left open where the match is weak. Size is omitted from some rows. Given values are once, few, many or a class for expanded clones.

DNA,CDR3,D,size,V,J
TGTGCCAGCAGCTATAACCTCCGCTTTGACTATGGCTACACCTTC,CASSYNLRFDYGYTF,-,-,TRBV28,TRBJ1-2
TGTGCCAGCAGCAAAGGAGAAACAGGGGAGTATGGCTACACCTTC,CASSKGETGEYGYTF,-,once,TRBV21-1,TRBJ1-2
TGTGCCAGCAGTATAAACAGAGACACCGGGGAGCTGTTTTTT,CASSINRDTGELFF,-,-,TRBV2,TRBJ2-2
TGTGCCAGCAGCCATCCTGGACAGGGGGCCAATGAGCAGTTCTTC,CASSHPGQGANEQFF,TRBD1,once,TRBV9,TRBJ2-1
TGTGCCAGTAGTACCTTAAACACTGAAGCTTTCTTT,CASSTLNTEAFF,-,-,TRBV19,TRBJ1-1
TGTGCCAGCAGCTCCTTCGTGCTCGGCACAGATACGCAGTATTTT,CASSSFVLGTDTQYF,-,-,TRBV11-2,TRBJ2-3
TGTGCCAGCAGCCAAGGGGCTCCTTTTCGGAATGAGCAGTTCTTC,CASSQGAPFRNEQFF,-,-,TRBV3-1/TRBV3-2,TRBJ2-1
TGTGCCAGCAGCTCTGGGGGAGCCCTCTACGAGCAGTACTTC,CASSSGGALYEQYF,-,-,TRBV7-2,TRBJ2-7
TGTGCCAGTACAGGGGGCTCTGGCTACACCTTC,CASTGGSGYTF,TRBD1,-,TRBV28,TRBJ1-2
TGTGCCAGCAGTGGTCGCCTTTCCTACACTGAAGCTTTCTTT,CASSGRLSYTEAFF,-,-,TRBV7-2,TRBJ1-1
TGTGCCAGCAATAATATAGGACAGGGAACCGGGGAGCTGTTTTTT,CASNNIGQGTGELFF,TRBD1,-,TRBV6-5,TRBJ2-2
TGCGCCAGCAGTGAAACCCCCCCGGGGGAGCAGTACTTC,CASSETPPGEQYF,-,-,TRBV10-1,TRBJ2-7
TGCGCCAGCAGAGGACAGGGGATGGCAACTAATGAAAAACTGTTTTTT,CASRGQGMATNEKLFF,TRBD1,-,TRBV5-1,TRBJ1-4
TGTGCCAGCGCCAAGCAGGGGGGGATACGGGGCTACACCTTC,CASAKQGGIRGYTF,TRBD1,-,TRBV7-9,TRBJ1-2
TGTGCCAGTAGTATAAGTCCCGATTCTAATGAAAAACTGTTTTTT,CASSISPDSNEKLFF,-,-,TRBV19,TRBJ1-4
TGTGCCAGCAGCCGGGGGGTGTCCTACGAGCAGTACTTC,CASSRGVSYEQYF,TRBD2,-,TRBV9,TRBJ2-7